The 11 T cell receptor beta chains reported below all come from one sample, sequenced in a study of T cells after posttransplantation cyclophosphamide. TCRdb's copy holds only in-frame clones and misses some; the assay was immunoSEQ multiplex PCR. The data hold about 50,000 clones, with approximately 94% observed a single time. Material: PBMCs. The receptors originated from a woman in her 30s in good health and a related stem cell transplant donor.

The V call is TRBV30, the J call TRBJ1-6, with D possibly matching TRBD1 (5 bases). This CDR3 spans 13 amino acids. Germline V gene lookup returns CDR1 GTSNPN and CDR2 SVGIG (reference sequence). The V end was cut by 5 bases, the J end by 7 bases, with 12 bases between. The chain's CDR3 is CAWHRTHNSPLHF. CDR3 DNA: TGTGCCTGGCATCGGACACACAATTCACCCCTCCACTTT.

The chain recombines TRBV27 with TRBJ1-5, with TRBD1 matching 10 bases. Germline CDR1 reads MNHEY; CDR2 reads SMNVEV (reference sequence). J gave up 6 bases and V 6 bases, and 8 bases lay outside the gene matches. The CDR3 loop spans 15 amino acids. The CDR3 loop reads CASSRGQGRGQPQHF. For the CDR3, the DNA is TGTGCCAGCAGCAGGGGACAGGGGAGGGGTCAGCCCCAGCATTTT.

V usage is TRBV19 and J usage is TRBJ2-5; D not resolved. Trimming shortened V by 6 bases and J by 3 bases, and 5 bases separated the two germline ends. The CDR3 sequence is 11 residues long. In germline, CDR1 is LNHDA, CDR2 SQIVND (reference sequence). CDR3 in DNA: TGTGCCAGTAGACTGGAAGAGACCCAGTACTTC. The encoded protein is CASRLEETQYF.

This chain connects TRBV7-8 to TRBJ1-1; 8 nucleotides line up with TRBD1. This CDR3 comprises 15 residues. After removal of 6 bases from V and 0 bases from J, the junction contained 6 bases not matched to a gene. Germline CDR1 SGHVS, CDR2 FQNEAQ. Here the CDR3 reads CASRAGQGLNTEAFF. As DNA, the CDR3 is TGTGCCAGCAGAGCTGGACAGGGCCTGAACACTGAAGCTTTCTTT.

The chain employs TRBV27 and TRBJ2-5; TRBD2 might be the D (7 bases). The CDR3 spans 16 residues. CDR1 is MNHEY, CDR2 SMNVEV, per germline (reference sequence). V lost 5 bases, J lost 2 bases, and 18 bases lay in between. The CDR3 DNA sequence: TGTGCCAGCAGTACCCTACAGGGAGGGGTACAAGAGACCCAGTACTTC. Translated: CASSTLQGGVQETQYF.

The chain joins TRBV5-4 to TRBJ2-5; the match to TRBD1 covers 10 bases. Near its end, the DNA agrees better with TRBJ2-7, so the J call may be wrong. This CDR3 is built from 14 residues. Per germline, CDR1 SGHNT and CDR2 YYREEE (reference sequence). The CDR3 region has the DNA TGTGCCAGCAGCCGAGGGACAGGGGTGGGCGAGCAGTACTTC. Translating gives CASSRGTGVGEQYF.

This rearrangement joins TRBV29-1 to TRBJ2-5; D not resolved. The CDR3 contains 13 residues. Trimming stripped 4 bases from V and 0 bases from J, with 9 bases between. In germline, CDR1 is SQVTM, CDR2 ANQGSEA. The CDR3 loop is CSVVSRYQETQYF. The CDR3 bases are TGCAGCGTTGTCTCTCGGTACCAAGAGACCCAGTACTTC.

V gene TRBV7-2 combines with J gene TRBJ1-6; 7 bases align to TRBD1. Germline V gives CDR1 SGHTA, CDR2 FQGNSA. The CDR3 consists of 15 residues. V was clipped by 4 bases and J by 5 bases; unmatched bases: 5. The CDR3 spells CASSWLGTDNSPLHF. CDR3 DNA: TGTGCCAGCAGCTGGTTAGGGACAGATAATTCACCCCTCCACTTT.

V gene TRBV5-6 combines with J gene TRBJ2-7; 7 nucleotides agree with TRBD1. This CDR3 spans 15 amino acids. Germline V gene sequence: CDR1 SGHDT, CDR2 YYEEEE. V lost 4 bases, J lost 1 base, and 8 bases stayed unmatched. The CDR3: CASSPQGSGSYEQYF. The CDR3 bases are TGTGCCAGCAGCCCACAGGGGTCCGGGTCCTACGAGCAGTACTTC.

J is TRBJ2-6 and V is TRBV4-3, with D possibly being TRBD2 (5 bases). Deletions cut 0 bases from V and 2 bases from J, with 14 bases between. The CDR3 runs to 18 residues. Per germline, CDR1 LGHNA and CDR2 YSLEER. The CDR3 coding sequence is TGCGCCAGCAGCCAAGAACCGGGATTTATTGCTGGGGCCAACGTCCTGACTTTC. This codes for CASSQEPGFIAGANVLTF.

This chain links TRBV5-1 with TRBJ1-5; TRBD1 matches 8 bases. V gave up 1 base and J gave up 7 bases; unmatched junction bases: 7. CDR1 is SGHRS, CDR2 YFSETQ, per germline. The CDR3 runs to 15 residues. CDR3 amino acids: CASSLHSGGGQPQHF. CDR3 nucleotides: TGCGCCAGCAGCTTGCATTCAGGGGGCGGACAGCCCCAGCATTTT.